This TCR beta chain was sequenced during a study of shared clonotypes between healthy human individuals. Study-wide findings and caveats: Estimated richness values were generally larger in naive subsets than in memory subsets.

The study drew its donors from healthy HIV-negative adults without recent acute infections or vaccinations. The CDR3 loop spans 18 amino acids. Looked up from germline, CDR1 is SGDLS and CDR2 is YYNGEE. V lost 0 bases and J 4 bases, leaving 19 bases between the germline ends. Method: immunoSEQ multiplex PCR; TCRdb's copy keeps in-frame clones and lacks some. The data contain more than 550,000 clones, less than 95% of them singletons. This clone was detected once. Its cognate antigen is unknown. Material for sequencing was memory CD8+ T cells from PBMCs. Subset here: CD45RO+ cells pooled with CCR7-negative TemRA cells. The chain links TRBV9 to TRBJ2-2, with D possibly being TRBD1 or TRBD2 (6 bases each). The sequence was obtained from a man between 18 and 29 years old in good health. Some clones in this sample may be carry-over from other donors' samples. CDR3 amino acids: CASSVVGGPNRATGELFF. The CDR3 coding sequence is TGTGCCAGCAGCGTAGTAGGAGGGCCCAACAGGGCCACCGGGGAGCTGTTTTTT. Using reference TRBV9 and TRBJ2-2 for the parts outside the CDR3, the full variable domain is DSGVTQTPKHLITATGQRVTLRCSPRSGDLSVYWYQQSLDQGLQFLIQYYNGEERAKGNILERFSAQQFPDLHSELNLSSLELGDSALYFCASSVVGGPNRATGELFFGEGSRLTVL.